The 17 T cell receptor beta chains reported below all come from one sample, sequenced in a study of blood T cell repertoires in COVID-19. The repertoire was sequenced with immunoSEQ multiplex PCR; TCRdb's copy has only in-frame clones and lacks some. Among 150,000 or so clones listed, approximately 84% were seen once. Material: PBMCs or T cells enriched from blood (not recorded which). Receptors were obtained from a human donor with acute COVID-19. The donor label of this sample is uncertain.

The chain carries TRBV29-1 and TRBJ2-7, with 7 bases fitting TRBD1. The germline CDR1 and CDR2 sequences are SQVTM and ANQGSEA. CDR3 size: 16 residues. Trimming at V came to 4 bases and at J to 1 base, leaving 13 bases not matched to a gene. This CDR3 is CSVVLRWDSWSYEQYF. CDR3 in DNA: TGCAGCGTTGTTTTGAGGTGGGACAGTTGGTCCTACGAGCAGTACTTC.

The count of this clone is one. The V gene is TRBV5-4, the J gene TRBJ1-6; 7 nucleotides match TRBD1. Trimming removed 2 bases from V and 10 bases from J; junction bases left unmatched: 6. Per germline, CDR1 SGHNT and CDR2 YYREEE (reference sequence). The CDR3 is 14 residues long. This CDR3 is CASSFEDRLSPLHF. In DNA form, the CDR3 reads TGTGCCAGCAGCTTTGAGGACAGGCTGTCACCCCTCCACTTT. Variable domain in full (rest from reference TRBV5-4 and TRBJ1-6): ETGVTQSPTHLIKTRGQQVTLRCSSQSGHNTVSWYQQALGQGPQFIFQYYREEENGRGNFPPRFSGLQFPNYSSELNVNALELDDSALYLCASSFEDRLSPLHFGNGTRLTVT.

V usage is TRBV4-3 and J usage is TRBJ2-7, with D possibly TRBD2 on 6 matching bases. The CDR3 length is 14 residues. Germline loops: CDR1 LGHNA, CDR2 YSLEER. V lost 3 bases and J 5 bases, leaving 14 bases between the germline ends. The CDR3 sequence: CASSHRTGGNEQYF. Written as DNA, the CDR3 is TGCGCCAGCAGCCACCGCACCGGAGGGAACGAGCAGTACTTC.

The chain is built from TRBV29-1 and TRBJ2-3; D is perhaps TRBD2 (5 bases). This CDR3 is built from 13 residues. CDR1 and CDR2 from the germline V gene are SQVTM and ANQGSEA. Trimming shortened V by 4 bases and J by 8 bases, and 16 bases separated the two germline ends. CDR3 amino acids: CSVGEKLRATQYF. The CDR3 DNA reads TGCAGCGTTGGGGAGAAACTTAGAGCTACGCAGTATTTT.

The rearrangement joins TRBV18 to TRBJ2-7; D is uncertain. Germline CDR1 and CDR2: KGHSH and LQKENI. Trimming pared 0 bases from V and 6 bases from J, leaving 15 bases between. This CDR3 spans 15 amino acids. The CDR3 DNA reads as TGTGCCAGCTCACCACCGGCCGGCGGAAGTGGCGAGCAGTACTTC. Its translation: CASSPPAGGSGEQYF.

This clone was counted between two and nine times. This rearrangement joins TRBV5-5 to TRBJ2-7, with a weak D call TRBD1 (5 bases). The V end was cut by 2 bases, the J end by 3 bases, with 15 bases between. The CDR3 is made up of 15 amino acids. Germline V gene sequence: CDR1 SGHKS, CDR2 YYEKEE (reference sequence). CDR3 sequence: CASSFLAGIIYEQYF. Written as DNA, the CDR3 is TGTGCCAGCAGCTTCCTGGCAGGGATCATCTACGAGCAGTACTTC.

This chain connects TRBV27 to TRBJ2-1, with 9 bases matching TRBD2. The CDR3 is 16 residues long. The germline gives CDR1 MNHEY, CDR2 SMNVEV (reference sequence). V shed 5 bases, J shed 6 bases, and the junction held 11 bases outside the gene matches. The CDR3 bases are TGTGCCAGCAGTCCGTTCGGAGCGGGGGGTGGCAATGAGCAGTTCTTC. It is translated as CASSPFGAGGGNEQFF.

The V call is TRBV14, the J call TRBJ2-7; perhaps TRBD1 as D (6 bases). Between the trimmed V and J ends, which lost 0 bases and 5 bases, there was a span of 14 bases. The CDR3 length is 15 residues. Germline V CDR1 and CDR2: SGHDN, FVKESK. The CDR3 protein is CASSQEGQGIHEQYF. CDR3 bases: TGTGCCAGCAGCCAAGAGGGACAAGGGATCCACGAGCAGTACTTC.

Only one count was recorded for this clone. The chain combines TRBV18 with TRBJ2-3, with TRBD2 matching 8 bases. Trimming cost V 3 bases and J 6 bases; bases outside gene matches: 5. Germline values: CDR1 KGHSH, CDR2 LQKENI. The CDR3 has 14 residues. CDR3 nucleotides: TGTGCCAGCTCACCCGGGACTAGAACCGATACGCAGTATTTT. Translation gives CASSPGTRTDTQYF.

The CDR3 DNA follows: TGTGCCAGCAGAGTCGTGGCGGAAGAGACCCAGTACTTC. Encoded protein: CASRVVAEETQYF. V usage is TRBV11-2 and J usage is TRBJ2-5; no firm D call. V dropped 6 bases and J dropped 3 bases, with 11 bases sitting between them. The germline CDR1 and CDR2 sequences are SGHAT and FQNNGV. The CDR3 is 13 residues long.

The genes are TRBV7-3 and TRBJ2-1; 7 bases are a match to TRBD1. CDR3 length: 14 amino acids. Germline V lookup: CDR1 SGHTA, CDR2 FQGTGA. V shed 5 bases and J 6 bases; nucleotides not matched to a gene: 7. CDR3 protein: CASSPDRAINEQFF. DNA for the CDR3: TGTGCCAGCAGCCCCGACAGGGCTATCAATGAGCAGTTCTTC.

The CDR3 DNA reads as TGCGCCAGCAGCTTAGAACAGGGTTTGGATGGCACAGATACGCAGTATTTT. Translating it yields CASSLEQGLDGTDTQYF. The chain is built from TRBV5-1 and TRBJ2-3; tentative D call: TRBD1 (6 bases). V lost 2 bases and J lost 1, with 17 bases in between. Germline CDR1 reads SGHRS; CDR2 reads YFSETQ. The CDR3 is 17 amino acids.

The chain employs TRBV5-8 and TRBJ2-7; possible D gene TRBD2, 5 bases. This CDR3 comprises 13 residues. CDR1 is SGHTS and CDR2 is YDEGEE in the germline V gene. V gave up 1 base and J gave up 2 bases, with 7 bases separating them. The DNA for the CDR3 is TGTGCCAGCAGCTTGCCGGGGACCTACGAGCAGTACTTC. Translating it yields CASSLPGTYEQYF.

V gene TRBV6-5 combines with J gene TRBJ1-2; 7 positions agree with TRBD1. The CDR3 is made up of 14 amino acids. In germline, CDR1 is MNHEY, CDR2 SVGAGI. V was pared by 1 base and J by 1 base, with 0 bases of the junction left unmatched. The CDR3 loop is CASSYYRGNYGYTF. CDR3 nucleotide sequence: TGTGCCAGCAGTTACTACAGGGGTAACTATGGCTACACCTTC.

The chain combines TRBV30 with TRBJ2-1, with 8 bases lining up with TRBD1. Germline-derived CDR1 and CDR2 are GTSNPN and SVGIG (reference sequence). The CDR3 sequence is 16 residues long. Trimming took 2 bases from V and 4 from J; bases not matched to a gene: 10. The CDR3 region has the DNA TGTGCCTGGAGTCCGCGGACAGGGCGAGGGTACAATGAGCAGTTCTTC. Its translation: CAWSPRTGRGYNEQFF.

The rearrangement uses TRBV6-4 and TRBJ1-5; D call uncertain. Germline CDR1 and CDR2: MRHNA and SNTAGT. The CDR3 extends over 15 amino acids. V was cut by 5 bases and J by 1 base, with 12 bases left in between. CDR3: CASSKTAFSNQPQHF. Here the CDR3 DNA reads TGTGCCAGCAGTAAAACAGCTTTCAGCAATCAGCCCCAGCATTTT.

This clone appeared a few times. Within the sample, other DNA sequences also encode this same CDR3. The chain joins TRBV7-8 to TRBJ2-2, with 12 bases that match TRBD2. Per the germline V gene, CDR1 is SGHVS and CDR2 is FQNEAQ. V lost 2 bases to trimming and J lost 5 bases; unmatched junction nucleotides: 12. The CDR3 has 19 residues. CDR3 sequence (DNA): TGTGCCAGCAGCTTATTTCGGACTAGCGGGGAAAAGGGAACCGGGGAGCTGTTTTTT. As protein: CASSLFRTSGEKGTGELFF.